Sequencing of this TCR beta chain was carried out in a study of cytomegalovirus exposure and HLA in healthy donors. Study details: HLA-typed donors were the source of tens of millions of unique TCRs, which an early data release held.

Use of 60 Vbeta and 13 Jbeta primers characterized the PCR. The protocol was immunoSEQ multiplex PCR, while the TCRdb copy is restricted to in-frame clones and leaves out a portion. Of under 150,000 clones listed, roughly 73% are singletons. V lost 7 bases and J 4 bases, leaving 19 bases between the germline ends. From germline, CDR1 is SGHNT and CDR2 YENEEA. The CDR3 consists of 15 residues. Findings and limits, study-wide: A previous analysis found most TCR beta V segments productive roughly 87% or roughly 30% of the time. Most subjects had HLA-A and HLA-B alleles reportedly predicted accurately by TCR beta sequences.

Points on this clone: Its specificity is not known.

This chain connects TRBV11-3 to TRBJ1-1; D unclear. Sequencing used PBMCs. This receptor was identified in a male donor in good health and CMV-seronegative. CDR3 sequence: CASTTSTEESTEAFF. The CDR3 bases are TGTGCCAGCACCACTTCCACGGAGGAGAGCACTGAAGCTTTCTTT.